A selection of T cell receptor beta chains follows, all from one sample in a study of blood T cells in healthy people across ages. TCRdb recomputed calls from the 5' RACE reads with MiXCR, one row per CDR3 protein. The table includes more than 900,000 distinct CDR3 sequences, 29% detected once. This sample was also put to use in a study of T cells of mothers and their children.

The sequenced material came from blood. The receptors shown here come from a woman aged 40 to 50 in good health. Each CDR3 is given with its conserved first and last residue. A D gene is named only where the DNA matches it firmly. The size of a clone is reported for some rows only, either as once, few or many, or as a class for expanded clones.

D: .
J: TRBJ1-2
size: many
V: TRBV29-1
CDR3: CSVEDYGTSNYGYTF
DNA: TGCAGCGTTGAAGACTATGGGACTTCTAACTATGGCTACACCTTC

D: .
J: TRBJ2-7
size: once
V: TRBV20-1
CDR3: CSARTLSYEQYF
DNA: TGCAGTGCTAGGACCCTGAGCTACGAGCAGTACTTC

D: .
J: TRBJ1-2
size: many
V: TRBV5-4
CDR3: CASSRLSEGYTF
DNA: TGTGCCAGCAGCCGCCTAAGCGAGGGCTACACCTTC

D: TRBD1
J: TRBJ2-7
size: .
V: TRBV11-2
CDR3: CASSPDFWDRLSYEQYF
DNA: TGTGCCAGCAGCCCAGATTTTTGGGACAGACTATCCTACGAGCAGTACTTC

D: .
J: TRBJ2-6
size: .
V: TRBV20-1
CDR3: CSARDRGQGINSGANVQTF
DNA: TGCAGTGCTAGAGATAGGGGCCAGGGCATCAACTCTGGGGCCAACGTCCAGACTTTC

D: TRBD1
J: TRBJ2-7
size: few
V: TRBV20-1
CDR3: CSALTGGSYEQYF
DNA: TGCAGTGCTTTGACAGGGGGATCCTACGAGCAGTACTTC

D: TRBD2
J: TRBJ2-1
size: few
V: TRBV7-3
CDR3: CASSMGLAGSEQFF
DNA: TGTGCCAGCAGCATGGGACTAGCGGGGTCTGAGCAGTTCTTC

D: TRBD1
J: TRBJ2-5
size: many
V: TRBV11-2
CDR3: CASSFRQGLETQYF
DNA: TGTGCCAGCAGCTTCCGACAGGGTTTAGAGACCCAGTACTTC

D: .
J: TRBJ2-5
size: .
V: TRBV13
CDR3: CASRWRGGRQETQYF
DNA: TGTGCCAGCAGATGGAGGGGGGGTCGGCAAGAGACCCAGTACTTC

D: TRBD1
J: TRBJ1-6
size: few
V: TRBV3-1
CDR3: CASSLRTGSNSSLHF
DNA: TGTGCCAGCAGCCTCAGGACAGGGTCTAATTCATCCCTCCACTTT

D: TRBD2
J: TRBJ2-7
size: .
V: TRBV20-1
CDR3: CSVSRRGFPYEQYF
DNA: TGCAGTGTGAGTCGGCGGGGGTTTCCCTACGAGCAGTACTTC

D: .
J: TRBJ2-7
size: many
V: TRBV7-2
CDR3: CASSPITHGTYSYEQYF
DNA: TGTGCCAGCAGCCCAATTACCCACGGGACATATTCCTACGAGCAGTACTTC

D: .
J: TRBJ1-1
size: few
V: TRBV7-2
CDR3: CASSLVGGQAFF
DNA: TGTGCCAGCAGCTTAGTGGGGGGGCAAGCTTTCTTT

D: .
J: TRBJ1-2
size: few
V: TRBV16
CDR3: CASSQSPSYGYTF
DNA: TGTGCCAGCAGCCAATCGCCGTCCTATGGCTACACCTTC

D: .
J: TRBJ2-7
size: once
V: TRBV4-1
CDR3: CASSQAPTGDNEQYF
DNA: TGCGCCAGCAGCCAAGCCCCTACAGGAGACAACGAGCAGTACTTC

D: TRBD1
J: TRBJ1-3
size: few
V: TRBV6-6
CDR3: CASSRDSSSSGNTIYF
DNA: TGTGCCAGCAGTAGGGACAGTTCCTCCTCTGGAAACACCATATATTTT

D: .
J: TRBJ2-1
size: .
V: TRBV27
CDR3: CASSLTGGGQFF
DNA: TGTGCCAGCAGTTTAACCGGGGGCGGGCAGTTCTTC

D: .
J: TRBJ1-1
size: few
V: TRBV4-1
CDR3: CASSQALQGLPEAFF
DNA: TGCGCCAGCAGCCAAGCTCTACAGGGCTTACCTGAAGCTTTCTTT

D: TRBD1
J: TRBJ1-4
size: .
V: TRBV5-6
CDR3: CASSPGDRGREKLFF
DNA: TGTGCCAGCAGCCCCGGGGACAGGGGAAGGGAAAAACTGTTTTTT